This is a list of T cell receptor beta chains from one sample in a study of immune cell composition in non-small cell lung cancer. The table came from immunoSEQ multiplex PCR; TCRdb's copy has only in-frame clones and leaves some out. The data show thousands of clones, around 85% seen once. The material sequenced was lung tumor tissue. The receptors stem from a human donor with non-small cell lung cancer. Both conserved end residues are part of each CDR3. The D gene is left open where the match is weak. Size values are once, few and many counts, or a class for expanded clones, and some rows have none.

cdr3_aa	v_call	d_call	clone_size	j_call
CASSYAGLPYEQYF	TRBV6-5	-	-	TRBJ2-7
CASSYDGGRTQYF	TRBV6-5	TRBD2	-	TRBJ2-5
CAIHMVYGYTF	TRBV6-1	-	-	TRBJ1-2
CASSFPGGAGKTQYF	TRBV11-2	TRBD1	-	TRBJ2-5
CASARGGSPLHF	TRBV10-2	-	-	TRBJ1-6
CASSSIGVGYTF	TRBV5-8	-	-	TRBJ1-2
CASSIGASHIYEQFF	TRBV19	-	-	TRBJ2-1
CASSPLAGDVDTQYF	TRBV6-4	TRBD2	-	TRBJ2-3
CASSLDLGTYEQYF	TRBV5-1	-	once	TRBJ2-7
CASSFGQGSGEQYF	TRBV5-5	TRBD1	once	TRBJ2-7
CASSLRAGGEQYF	TRBV7-7	TRBD1	-	TRBJ2-7
CASSDSTETNEKLFF	TRBV25-1	-	once	TRBJ1-4
CASSTHREVNSPLHF	TRBV19	-	-	TRBJ1-6
CASSLRLDEKLFF	TRBV5-1	-	-	TRBJ1-4
CASSEALGQGIETQYF	TRBV2	TRBD1	-	TRBJ2-5
CASSLVVAGTPYEQYF	TRBV5-1	TRBD2	once	TRBJ2-7
CATQPWGLHYSGNTIYF	TRBV19	-	-	TRBJ1-3
CASSDRANVLTF	TRBV2	-	-	TRBJ2-6
CASIPSGLAYGETQYF	TRBV5-1	TRBD2	-	TRBJ2-5